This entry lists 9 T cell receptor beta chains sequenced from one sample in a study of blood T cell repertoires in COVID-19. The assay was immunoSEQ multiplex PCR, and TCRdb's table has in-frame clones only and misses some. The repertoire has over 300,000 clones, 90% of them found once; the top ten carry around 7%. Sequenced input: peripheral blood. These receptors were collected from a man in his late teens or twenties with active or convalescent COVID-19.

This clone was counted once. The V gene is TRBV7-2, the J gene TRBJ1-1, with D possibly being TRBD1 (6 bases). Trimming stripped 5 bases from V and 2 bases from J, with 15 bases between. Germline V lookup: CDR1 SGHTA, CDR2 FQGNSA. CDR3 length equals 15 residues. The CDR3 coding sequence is TGTGCCAGCAGCCCCCCGGGCAGGGGTAACACTGAAGCTTTCTTT. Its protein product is CASSPPGRGNTEAFF.

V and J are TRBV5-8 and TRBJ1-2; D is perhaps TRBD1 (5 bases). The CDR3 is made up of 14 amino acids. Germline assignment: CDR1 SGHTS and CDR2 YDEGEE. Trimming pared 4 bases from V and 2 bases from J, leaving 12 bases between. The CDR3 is CASSPRQINYGYTF. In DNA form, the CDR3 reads TGTGCCAGCAGCCCTCGACAGATAAACTATGGCTACACCTTC.

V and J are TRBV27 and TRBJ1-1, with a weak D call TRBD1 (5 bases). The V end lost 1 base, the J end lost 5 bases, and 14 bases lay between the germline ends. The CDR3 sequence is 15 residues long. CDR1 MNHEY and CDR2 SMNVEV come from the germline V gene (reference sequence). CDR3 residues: CASSLYSGGGTEAFF. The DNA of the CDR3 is TGTGCCAGCAGTTTATACTCGGGGGGAGGGACTGAAGCTTTCTTT.

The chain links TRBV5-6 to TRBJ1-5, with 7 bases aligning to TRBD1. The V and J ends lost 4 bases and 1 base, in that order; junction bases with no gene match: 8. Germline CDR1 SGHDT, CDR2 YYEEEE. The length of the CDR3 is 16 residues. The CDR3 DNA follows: TGTGCCAGCAGCAGAAGGACAGGTTTGAGCAATCAGCCCCAGCATTTT. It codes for CASSRRTGLSNQPQHF.

This CDR3 reads CASSWTSGGFPRKETQYF. CDR3 sequence (DNA): TGTGCCAGCAGCTGGACTAGCGGGGGGTTTCCCCGGAAAGAGACCCAGTACTTC. The rearrangement uses TRBV5-6 and TRBJ2-5; 14 nucleotides agree with TRBD2. J was trimmed by 3 bases and V by 3 bases; bases with no gene match: 10. The germline V gene encodes CDR1 SGHDT and CDR2 YYEEEE. CDR3 size: 18 residues.

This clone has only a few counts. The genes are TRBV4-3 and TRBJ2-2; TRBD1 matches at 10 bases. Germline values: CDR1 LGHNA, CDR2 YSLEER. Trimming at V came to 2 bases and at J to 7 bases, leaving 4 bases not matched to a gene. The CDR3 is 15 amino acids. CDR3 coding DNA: TGCGCCAGCAGCCAACGGACAGGGGGGAGCGGGGAGCTGTTTTTT. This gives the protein CASSQRTGGSGELFF.

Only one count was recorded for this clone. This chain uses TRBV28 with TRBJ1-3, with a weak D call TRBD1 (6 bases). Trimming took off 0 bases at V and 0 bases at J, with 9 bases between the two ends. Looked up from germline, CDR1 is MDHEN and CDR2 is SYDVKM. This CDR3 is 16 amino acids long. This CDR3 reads CASSLWSRGSGNTIYF. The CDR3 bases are TGTGCCAGCAGTTTATGGTCCAGGGGCTCTGGAAACACCATATATTTT.

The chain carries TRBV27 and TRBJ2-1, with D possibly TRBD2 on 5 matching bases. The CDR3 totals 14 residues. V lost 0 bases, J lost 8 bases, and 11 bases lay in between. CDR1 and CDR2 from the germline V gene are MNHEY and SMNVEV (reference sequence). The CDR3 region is CASSLSLFGDEQFF. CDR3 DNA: TGTGCCAGCAGTTTATCTTTATTCGGGGATGAGCAGTTCTTC.

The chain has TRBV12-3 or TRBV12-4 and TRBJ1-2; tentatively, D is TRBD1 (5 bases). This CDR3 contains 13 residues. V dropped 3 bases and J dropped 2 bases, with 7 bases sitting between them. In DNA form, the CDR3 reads TGTGCCAGCAGTTTTCGACAGAACTATGGCTACACCTTC. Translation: CASSFRQNYGYTF.